A selection of T cell receptor beta chains follows, all from one sample in a study of blood T cell repertoires in COVID-19. Some clones are missing from TCRdb's copy, which holds only in-frame ones; the method was immunoSEQ multiplex PCR. The sample consists of roughly 150,000 clones, around 82% of them appearing once. The sample consisted of peripheral blood. These receptors came from a woman of 80 years or more with acute or convalescent COVID-19. The CDR3 runs from the conserved cysteine through the conserved F or W. A D gene is named only where the DNA matches it firmly. Not every row has a clone size; where given, it reads once, few, many or a size class.

size: .; V: TRBV15; J: TRBJ2-7; D: TRBD2; DNA: TGTGCCACCAGCAGAGACTCAGCGGGGGGCAGGGAGCAGTACTTC; CDR3: CATSRDSAGGREQYF
size: .; V: TRBV5-1; J: TRBJ2-3; D: TRBD2; DNA: TGCGCCAGCAGCTCGGGACTAACCACAGATACGCAGTATTTT; CDR3: CASSSGLTTDTQYF
size: .; V: TRBV27; J: TRBJ1-5; D: .; DNA: TGTGCCAGCAGTTTATTTGAGGGAGGAAATCAGCCCCAGCATTTT; CDR3: CASSLFEGGNQPQHF
size: .; V: TRBV11-1; J: TRBJ2-1; D: .; DNA: TGTGCCAGCAGCTTAGCGGTCCCCCACGGTGAGCAGTTCTTC; CDR3: CASSLAVPHGEQFF
size: .; V: TRBV29-1; J: TRBJ2-6; D: .; DNA: TGCAGCGTTGCAGACGGGAGATCTGGGGCCAACGTCCTGACTTTC; CDR3: CSVADGRSGANVLTF
size: .; V: TRBV4-3; J: TRBJ2-7; D: .; DNA: TGCGCCAGCAGCCAAGACAGGTTGTCCTACGAGCAGTACTTC; CDR3: CASSQDRLSYEQYF
size: .; V: TRBV5-1; J: TRBJ1-2; D: TRBD1; DNA: TGCGCCAGCAGCAATCCAGGGGGCAGGAATGGCTACACCTTC; CDR3: CASSNPGGRNGYTF
size: .; V: TRBV9; J: TRBJ1-2; D: .; DNA: TGTGCCAGCAGCCCTCGACCTCGGGACTTCTCCGGCTACACCTTC; CDR3: CASSPRPRDFSGYTF
size: .; V: TRBV4-3; J: TRBJ1-3; D: .; DNA: TGCGCCAGCAGCCAAGACCCCTTGAGTTTAGGACAAGTGGGTTCTGGAAACACCATATATTTT; CDR3: CASSQDPLSLGQVGSGNTIYF
size: .; V: TRBV5-4; J: TRBJ1-2; D: .; DNA: TGTGCCAGCAGCTCAAACACCGCCTGGAGCGGCTACACCTTC; CDR3: CASSSNTAWSGYTF
size: .; V: TRBV5-1; J: TRBJ2-2; D: TRBD1; DNA: TGCGCCAGCTCCAGGGGGTCGCAGGGGGCTAGCGGGGAGCTGTTTTTT; CDR3: CASSRGSQGASGELFF
size: .; V: TRBV27; J: TRBJ2-5; D: .; DNA: TGTGCCAGCAGCCACCGGAGGCCTATATTCCAAGAGACCCAGTACTTC; CDR3: CASSHRRPIFQETQYF
size: .; V: TRBV5-5; J: TRBJ2-7; D: TRBD1; DNA: TGTGCCAGCAGCTTCCAGACAGGGGACGAGCAGTACTTC; CDR3: CASSFQTGDEQYF
size: .; V: TRBV2; J: TRBJ2-7; D: TRBD1; DNA: TGTGCCAGCGGGAGGCAGGGGGCCCTCTACGAGCAGTACTTC; CDR3: CASGRQGALYEQYF
size: .; V: TRBV7-4; J: TRBJ2-5; D: TRBD1; DNA: TGTGCCAGCAGCTTAGAAGTTGGGACAGAACAAGAGACCCAGTACTTC; CDR3: CASSLEVGTEQETQYF
size: .; V: TRBV5-5; J: TRBJ2-7; D: .; DNA: TGTGCCAGCAGCTTGCTAGGTTACGAGCAGTACTTC; CDR3: CASSLLGYEQYF
size: .; V: TRBV7-2; J: TRBJ2-7; D: .; DNA: TGTGCCAGCAGCCGCGGACACTGGAGCCTAAGCGAGCAGTACTTC; CDR3: CASSRGHWSLSEQYF
size: few; V: TRBV10-3; J: TRBJ2-2; D: .; DNA: TGTGCCATTAGAGGAGCCGCCGGGGAGCTGTTTTTT; CDR3: CAIRGAAGELFF
size: once; V: TRBV6-2/TRBV6-3; J: TRBJ2-5; D: .; DNA: TGTGCCAGCAGTTACGCCACGGGGGTGGGGGAGACCCAGTACTTC; CDR3: CASSYATGVGETQYF
size: .; V: TRBV5-1; J: TRBJ2-3; D: TRBD2; DNA: TGCGCCAGCAGCTTGACTAGCGGGGACACAGATACGCAGTATTTT; CDR3: CASSLTSGDTDTQYF
size: .; V: TRBV7-2; J: TRBJ2-3; D: .; DNA: TGTGCCAGCAGCTCGGCAGGCCCCCGGGGAGATACGCAGTATTTT; CDR3: CASSSAGPRGDTQYF
size: .; V: TRBV6-5; J: TRBJ1-1; D: .; DNA: TGTGCCAGCCGTTATGTGACACATGGAGAAGCTTTCTTT; CDR3: CASRYVTHGEAFF
size: few; V: TRBV28; J: TRBJ1-2; D: TRBD1; DNA: TGTGCCAGCAGCGGGACAGGGGGCCTGGGGGGCTACACCTTC; CDR3: CASSGTGGLGGYTF
size: .; V: TRBV5-4; J: TRBJ1-1; D: TRBD1; DNA: TGTGCCAGCAGCCCACAGGGGCGGACTGAAGCTTTCTTT; CDR3: CASSPQGRTEAFF
size: .; V: TRBV7-2; J: TRBJ2-1; D: .; DNA: TGTGCCAGCAGCCTATACTACAATGAGCAGTTCTTC; CDR3: CASSLYYNEQFF
size: .; V: TRBV12-3/TRBV12-4; J: TRBJ1-2; D: TRBD1; DNA: TGTGCCAGCAGGATGACAGGGACCTATGGCTACACCTTC; CDR3: CASRMTGTYGYTF
size: .; V: TRBV28; J: TRBJ2-1; D: .; DNA: TGTGCCAGCAGTTTGGGCGGGGAAACCTACAATGAGCAGTTCTTC; CDR3: CASSLGGETYNEQFF
size: .; V: TRBV6-6; J: TRBJ1-2; D: .; DNA: TGTGCCAGCAGGGGGGGAAACTATGGCTACACCTTC; CDR3: CASRGGNYGYTF
size: .; V: TRBV7-9; J: TRBJ2-7; D: .; DNA: TGTGCCAGCAGCTTGCAGGGGAACTACGAGCAGTACTTC; CDR3: CASSLQGNYEQYF
size: .; V: TRBV5-5; J: TRBJ1-1; D: TRBD1; DNA: TGTGCCAGCAGCTTGGTGGGACAGGGCCGAGCTTTCTTT; CDR3: CASSLVGQGRAFF
size: .; V: TRBV18; J: TRBJ1-3; D: .; DNA: TGTGCCAGCTCACCATCTACAGGGCTCTCTGGAAACACCATATATTTT; CDR3: CASSPSTGLSGNTIYF
size: .; V: TRBV19; J: TRBJ1-5; D: .; DNA: TGTGCCAGTAGTATAGGGACTGTTTGGGATCCCCAGCATTTT; CDR3: CASSIGTVWDPQHF
size: .; V: TRBV4-3; J: TRBJ2-2; D: .; DNA: TGCGCCAGCAGCCAAGATGTCGGGGCGAACACCGGGGAGCTGTTTTTT; CDR3: CASSQDVGANTGELFF
size: .; V: TRBV10-3; J: TRBJ2-2; D: .; DNA: TGTGCCATCAGTGAGTCGGGCGACGGATCCGGGGAGCTGTTTTTT; CDR3: CAISESGDGSGELFF
size: .; V: TRBV5-6; J: TRBJ1-2; D: TRBD1; DNA: TGTGCCAGCAGCCTCCCGGGACAGCGGACAAACTATGGCTACACCTTC; CDR3: CASSLPGQRTNYGYTF
size: .; V: TRBV4-3; J: TRBJ1-4; D: .; DNA: TGCGCCAGCAGCCAAGATCATTCAGGGAAGCGTGAAAAACTGTTTTTT; CDR3: CASSQDHSGKREKLFF
size: many; V: TRBV5-1; J: TRBJ1-1; D: TRBD1; DNA: TGCGCCAGCAGCCCGGACAGGGTGAAAGCTTTCTTT; CDR3: CASSPDRVKAFF
size: few; V: TRBV12-5; J: TRBJ2-1; D: TRBD2; DNA: TGTGCTAGTGCCAAAAGTAGCGGGAGGTTCTACAATGAGCAGTTCTTC; CDR3: CASAKSSGRFYNEQFF
size: .; V: TRBV2; J: TRBJ1-2; D: TRBD1; DNA: TGTGCCAGCAGTGACTACAGGGGGGCCTACACCTTC; CDR3: CASSDYRGAYTF
size: .; V: TRBV27; J: TRBJ1-1; D: .; DNA: TGTGCCAGCAGTTTATCGGTCGGGGTACCGAACACTGAAGCTTTCTTT; CDR3: CASSLSVGVPNTEAFF
size: .; V: TRBV5-4; J: TRBJ1-1; D: .; DNA: TGTGCCAGCAGCGCGAGCAGGGGAAGGACTGAAGCTTTCTTT; CDR3: CASSASRGRTEAFF
size: .; V: TRBV20-1; J: TRBJ1-5; D: .; DNA: TGCAGTGCCAGTGGTATTGTCTGGGCCTCGGCAGGGGTACAGCCCCAGCATTTT; CDR3: CSASGIVWASAGVQPQHF
size: .; V: TRBV4-3; J: TRBJ1-2; D: TRBD1; DNA: TGCGCCAGCAGCCAAGAGCGGGACAGTACTTATGGCTACACCTTC; CDR3: CASSQERDSTYGYTF
size: .; V: TRBV6-6; J: TRBJ1-2; D: .; DNA: TGTGCCAGCAGTCCACAGGGATGGTACACCTTC; CDR3: CASSPQGWYTF
size: .; V: TRBV5-1; J: TRBJ2-3; D: .; DNA: TGCGCCAGCAGCTTGGCTAGCGCCCGCACAGATACGCAGTATTTT; CDR3: CASSLASARTDTQYF
size: .; V: TRBV3-1/TRBV3-2; J: TRBJ2-5; D: TRBD2; DNA: TGTGCCAGCAGCCAAGAACTACTAGCGCCCCAAGAGACCCAGTACTTC; CDR3: CASSQELLAPQETQYF
size: .; V: TRBV5-4; J: TRBJ2-1; D: TRBD1; DNA: TGTGCCAGCAGAGCCCGGACAGGGTGGGAGCAGTTCTTC; CDR3: CASRARTGWEQFF
size: .; V: TRBV6-5; J: TRBJ1-5; D: TRBD1; DNA: TGTGCCAGCAGCCGAGGGACAGGGGGCAATCAGCCCCAGCATTTT; CDR3: CASSRGTGGNQPQHF
size: .; V: TRBV2; J: TRBJ1-2; D: TRBD1; DNA: TGTGCCAGAGCGGGACAGGCCTTTGGCTACACCTTC; CDR3: CARAGQAFGYTF
size: .; V: TRBV2; J: TRBJ2-7; D: .; DNA: TGTGCCAGCAGTGACGAGGTACCCTACGAGCAGTACTTC; CDR3: CASSDEVPYEQYF
size: .; V: TRBV19; J: TRBJ2-1; D: TRBD1; DNA: TGTGCCAGTAGTAGAGGGGGGACAGGGAGACTACCAAGCTACAATGAGCAGTTCTTC; CDR3: CASSRGGTGRLPSYNEQFF
size: once; V: TRBV9; J: TRBJ2-1; D: .; DNA: TGTGCCAGCAGCGTCGATGGACAGAGCTCCTACAATGAGCAGTTCTTC; CDR3: CASSVDGQSSYNEQFF
size: .; V: TRBV6-4; J: TRBJ2-3; D: TRBD2; DNA: TGTGCCAGCAGTTTTAGCGGGAACACAGATACGCAGTATTTT; CDR3: CASSFSGNTDTQYF